One and the same sample provided the 10 T cell receptor beta chains below, sequenced in a study of CD8 T cells in Susac syndrome. Random hexamers primed reverse transcription of about 0.5 to 1 ug RNA. MiXCR, run by TCRdb on the immunoSEQ multiplex PCR reads, gives a single entry per CDR3 protein. The sample has 150,000 or so distinct CDR3 sequences, approximately 95% seen once; the top ten hold roughly 0.15%. Sequenced: CD4+ T cells from PBMCs. The origin of the receptors is a human donor with Susac syndrome.

This chain links TRBV7-8 with TRBJ2-7; 7 nucleotides line up with TRBD1. After removal of 5 bases from V and 3 bases from J, the junction contained 4 bases not matched to a gene. Germline CDR1 and CDR2: SGHVS and FQNEAQ. This CDR3 contains 13 residues. The CDR3 DNA is TGTGCCAGCAGCAAAGGGACAGACTACGAGCAGTACTTC. Translated: CASSKGTDYEQYF.

J is TRBJ2-4 and V is TRBV19; a weak D match, TRBD2 (6 bases). The CDR3 extends over 13 amino acids. V was pared by 8 bases and J by 0 bases, with 8 bases between. Per the germline V gene, CDR1 is LNHDA and CDR2 is SQIVND (reference sequence). The CDR3 nucleotides are TGTGCCAGTTGGGACTTAGCCAAAAACATTCAGTACTTC. Translated, it gives CASWDLAKNIQYF.

CDR3 sequence reads: CASSLNVRGTQYF. The CDR3 region has the DNA TGTGCCAGCAGTTTAAATGTGAGGGGTACGCAGTATTTT. The chain carries TRBV28 and TRBJ2-3, with D possibly being TRBD1 or TRBD2 (5 bases each). Trimming shortened V by 2 bases and J by 8 bases, and 11 bases separated the two germline ends. Germline loops: CDR1 MDHEN, CDR2 SYDVKM. The CDR3 sequence is 13 residues long.

The genes are TRBV20-1 and TRBJ2-3, with 9 bases lining up with TRBD2. The germline gives CDR1 DFQATT, CDR2 SNEGSKA (reference sequence). The junction had 4 bases not matched to a gene; V was cut back by 0 bases and J by 3 bases. The CDR3 runs 15 residues. For the CDR3, the DNA is TGCAGTGCTAGAGATGGAGCGGGGGGAACAGATACGCAGTATTTT. This translates into CSARDGAGGTDTQYF.

This sequence joins TRBV5-1 and TRBJ2-3; 8 nucleotides line up with TRBD1. The CDR3 spans 15 residues. The V gene's germline CDR1 is SGHRS and CDR2 YFSETQ. Losses at the gene ends were 1 base for V and 3 bases for J; bases not matched to a gene: 4. This CDR3 reads CASSLNQGATDTQYF. CDR3 nucleotides: TGCGCCAGCAGCTTGAACCAGGGGGCGACAGATACGCAGTATTTT.

V and J are TRBV2 and TRBJ1-1, with TRBD1 matching over 10 bases. Germline lookup yields CDR1 SNHLY and CDR2 FYNNEI. CDR3 length: 14 residues. The ends lost 4 bases at V and 5 bases at J; junction bases unmatched: 4. As DNA, the CDR3 is TGTGCCAGCAGTGGGGACAGGGGTTGGACTGAAGCTTTCTTT. It is translated as CASSGDRGWTEAFF.

V is TRBV12-3 or TRBV12-4 and J is TRBJ2-6; D is possibly TRBD1 (5 bases). Trimming took off 5 bases at V and 0 bases at J, with 8 bases between the two ends. The CDR3 is 15 residues long. This chain's CDR3 is CASSQGNSGANVLTF. The CDR3 nucleotides are TGTGCCAGCAGTCAGGGAAACTCTGGGGCCAACGTCCTGACTTTC.

The J gene is TRBJ1-4, the V gene TRBV29-1, with 9 nucleotides matching TRBD1. There are 13 residues in the CDR3. Germline trimming cut 7 bases from V and 5 bases from J; bases unmatched to any gene: 5. CDR1 is SQVTM and CDR2 is ANQGSEA in the germline V gene. This CDR3 reads CSAETGGNEKLFF. CDR3 DNA sequence: TGCAGCGCCGAGACAGGGGGGAATGAAAAACTGTTTTTT.

The genes are TRBV30 and TRBJ2-7; possible D gene TRBD2, 7 bases. V lost 2 bases and J lost 2, with 13 bases in between. This CDR3 contains 14 residues. CDR1 is GTSNPN, CDR2 SVGIG, per germline (reference sequence). The CDR3 loop is CAWSIRGATYEQYF. In nucleotides, the CDR3 is TGTGCCTGGAGTATCCGGGGGGCCACCTACGAGCAGTACTTC.

The V and J genes are TRBV10-3 and TRBJ2-3; D unresolved. V lost 4 bases and J lost 5, with 10 bases in between. This CDR3 contains 13 residues. Germline V gene sequence: CDR1 ENHRY, CDR2 SYGVKD. CDR3 DNA: TGTGCCATCAGTGGAGGCAGACAAGATACGCAGTATTTT. Translated, it gives CAISGGRQDTQYF.